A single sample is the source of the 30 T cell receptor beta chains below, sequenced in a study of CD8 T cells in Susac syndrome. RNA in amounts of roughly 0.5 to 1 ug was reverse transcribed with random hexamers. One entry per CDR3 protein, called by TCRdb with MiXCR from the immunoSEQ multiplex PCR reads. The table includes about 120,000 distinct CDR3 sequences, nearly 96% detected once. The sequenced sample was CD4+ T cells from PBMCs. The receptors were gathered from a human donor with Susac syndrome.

The CDR3 protein is CATSRDTSREQYF. The CDR3 DNA follows: TGTGCCACCAGCAGAGATACTTCTCGGGAGCAGTACTTC. The chain carries TRBV15 and TRBJ2-7; the D is unclear. Germline V lookup: CDR1 LNHNV, CDR2 YYDKDF (reference sequence). Trimming removed 0 bases from V and 7 bases from J, with 10 bases in between. The CDR3 extends over 13 amino acids.

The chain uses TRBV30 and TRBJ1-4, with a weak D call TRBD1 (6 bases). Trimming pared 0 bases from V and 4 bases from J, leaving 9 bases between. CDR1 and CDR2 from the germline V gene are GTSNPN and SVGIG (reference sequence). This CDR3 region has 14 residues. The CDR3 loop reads CAWSVHRDNEKLFF. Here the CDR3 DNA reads TGTGCCTGGAGTGTACACAGGGATAATGAAAAACTGTTTTTT.

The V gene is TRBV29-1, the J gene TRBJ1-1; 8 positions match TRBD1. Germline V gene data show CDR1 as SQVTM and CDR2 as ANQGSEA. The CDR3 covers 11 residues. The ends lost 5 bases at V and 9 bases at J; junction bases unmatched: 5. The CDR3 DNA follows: TGCAGCGTTACAGGGGGAAGGAAAGCTTTCTTT. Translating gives CSVTGGRKAFF.

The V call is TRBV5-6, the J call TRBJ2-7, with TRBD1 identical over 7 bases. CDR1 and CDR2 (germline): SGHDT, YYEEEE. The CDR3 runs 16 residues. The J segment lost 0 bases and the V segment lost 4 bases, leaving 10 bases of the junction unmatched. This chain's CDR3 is CASSRDPTGISYEQYF. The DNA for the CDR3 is TGTGCCAGCAGCCGAGACCCGACAGGGATCTCCTACGAGCAGTACTTC.

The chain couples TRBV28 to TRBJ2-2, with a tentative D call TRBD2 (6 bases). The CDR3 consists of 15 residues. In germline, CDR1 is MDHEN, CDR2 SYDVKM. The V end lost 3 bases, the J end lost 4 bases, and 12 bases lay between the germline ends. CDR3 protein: CASSLLGLLTGELFF. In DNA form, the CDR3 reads TGTGCCAGCAGTTTGCTGGGACTCCTCACCGGGGAGCTGTTTTTT.

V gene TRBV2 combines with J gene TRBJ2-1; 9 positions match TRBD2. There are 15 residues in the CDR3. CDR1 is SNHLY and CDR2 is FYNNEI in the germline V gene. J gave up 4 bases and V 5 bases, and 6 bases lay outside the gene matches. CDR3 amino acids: CASSLLAGLYNEQFF. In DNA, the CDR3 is TGTGCCAGCAGTCTACTAGCGGGCCTTTACAATGAGCAGTTCTTC.

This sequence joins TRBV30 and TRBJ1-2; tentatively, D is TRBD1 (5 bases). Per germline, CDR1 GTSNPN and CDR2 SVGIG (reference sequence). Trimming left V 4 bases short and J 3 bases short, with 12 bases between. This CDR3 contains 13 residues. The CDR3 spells CAWNAGQDYGYTF. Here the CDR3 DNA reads TGTGCCTGGAACGCAGGGCAGGACTATGGCTACACCTTC.

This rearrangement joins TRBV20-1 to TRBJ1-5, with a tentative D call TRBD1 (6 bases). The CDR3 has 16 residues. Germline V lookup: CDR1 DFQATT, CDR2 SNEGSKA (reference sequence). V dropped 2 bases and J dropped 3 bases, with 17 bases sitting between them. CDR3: CSARRGRQGTNQPQHF. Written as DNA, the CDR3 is TGCAGTGCTAGAAGAGGTCGCCAGGGGACCAATCAGCCCCAGCATTTT.

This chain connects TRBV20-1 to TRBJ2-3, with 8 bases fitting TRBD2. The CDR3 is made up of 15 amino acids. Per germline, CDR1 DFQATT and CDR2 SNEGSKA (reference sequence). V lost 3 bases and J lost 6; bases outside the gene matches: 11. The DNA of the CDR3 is TGCAGTGCTAGTGCCCGGGAGGGCCAATTGGATACGCAGTATTTT. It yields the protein CSASAREGQLDTQYF.

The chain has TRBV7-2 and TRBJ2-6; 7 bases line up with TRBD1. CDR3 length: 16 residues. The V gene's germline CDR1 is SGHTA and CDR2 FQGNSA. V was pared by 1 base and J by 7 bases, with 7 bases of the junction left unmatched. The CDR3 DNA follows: TGTGCCAGCAGCTTAGGAGGGGGCCTTTTAGCCAACGTCCTGACTTTC. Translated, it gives CASSLGGGLLANVLTF.

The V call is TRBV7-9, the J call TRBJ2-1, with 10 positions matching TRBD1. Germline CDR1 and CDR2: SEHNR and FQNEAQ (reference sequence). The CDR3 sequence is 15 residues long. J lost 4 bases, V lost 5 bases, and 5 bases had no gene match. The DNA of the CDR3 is TGTGCCAGCAGCGGGCGGGACAGGGGTTACAATGAGCAGTTCTTC. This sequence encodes CASSGRDRGYNEQFF.

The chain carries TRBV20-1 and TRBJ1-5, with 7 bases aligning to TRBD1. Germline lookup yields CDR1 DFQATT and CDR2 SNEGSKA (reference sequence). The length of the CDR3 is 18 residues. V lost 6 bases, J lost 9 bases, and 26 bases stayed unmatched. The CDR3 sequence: CSAIGGATGGAPLSPQHF. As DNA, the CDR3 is TGCAGTGCCATAGGGGGCGCGACTGGCGGGGCCCCCCTGTCGCCCCAGCATTTT.

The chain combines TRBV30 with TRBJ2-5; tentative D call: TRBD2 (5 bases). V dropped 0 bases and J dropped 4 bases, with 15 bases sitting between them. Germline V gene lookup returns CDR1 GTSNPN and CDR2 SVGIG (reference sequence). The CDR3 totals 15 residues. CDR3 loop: CAWSVLGISGETQYF. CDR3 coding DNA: TGTGCCTGGAGTGTACTAGGAATTTCCGGAGAGACCCAGTACTTC.

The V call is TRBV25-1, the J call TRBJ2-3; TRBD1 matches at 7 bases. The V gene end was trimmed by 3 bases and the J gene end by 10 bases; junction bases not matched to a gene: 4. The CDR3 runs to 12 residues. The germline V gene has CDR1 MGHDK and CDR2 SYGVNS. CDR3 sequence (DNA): TGTGCCAGCAGTGATGTAGGACAGGCGCAGTATTTT. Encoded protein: CASSDVGQAQYF. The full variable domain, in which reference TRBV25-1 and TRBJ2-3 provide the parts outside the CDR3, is EADIYQTPRYLVIGTGKKITLECSQTMGHDKMYWYQQDPGMELHLIHYSYGVNSTEKGDLSSESTVSRIRTEHFPLTLESARPSHTSQYLCASSDVGQAQYFGPGTRLTVL.

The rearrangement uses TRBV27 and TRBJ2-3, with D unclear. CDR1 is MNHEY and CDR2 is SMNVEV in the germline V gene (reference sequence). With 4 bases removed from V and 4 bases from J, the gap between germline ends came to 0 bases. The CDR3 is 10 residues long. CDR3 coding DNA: TGTGCCAGCAGTTCAGATACGCAGTATTTT. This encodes CASSSDTQYF.

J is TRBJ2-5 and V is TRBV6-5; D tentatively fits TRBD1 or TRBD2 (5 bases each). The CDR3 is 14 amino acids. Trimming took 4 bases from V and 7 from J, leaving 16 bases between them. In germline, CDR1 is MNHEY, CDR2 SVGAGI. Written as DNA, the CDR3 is TGTGCCAGCAGTTTCCCGGGGCTAGAAGGGACCCAGTACTTC. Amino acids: CASSFPGLEGTQYF.

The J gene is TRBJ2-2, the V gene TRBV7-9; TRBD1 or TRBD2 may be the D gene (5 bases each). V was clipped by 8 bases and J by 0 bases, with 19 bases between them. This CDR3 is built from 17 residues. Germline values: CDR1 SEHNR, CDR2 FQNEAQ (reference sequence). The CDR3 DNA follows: TGTGCCAGCTCCTACCGAACGGGACCTCCGAACACCGGGGAGCTGTTTTTT. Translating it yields CASSYRTGPPNTGELFF.

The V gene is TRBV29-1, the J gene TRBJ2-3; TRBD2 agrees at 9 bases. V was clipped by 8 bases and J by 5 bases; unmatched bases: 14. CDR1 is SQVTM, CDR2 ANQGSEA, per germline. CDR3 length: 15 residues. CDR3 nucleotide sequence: TGCAGCTTCCTACCGATAGCGGGAGCCCAAGATACGCAGTATTTT. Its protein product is CSFLPIAGAQDTQYF.

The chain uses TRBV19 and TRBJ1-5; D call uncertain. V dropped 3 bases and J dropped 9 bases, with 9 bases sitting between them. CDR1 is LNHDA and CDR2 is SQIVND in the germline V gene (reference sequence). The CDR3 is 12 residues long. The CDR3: CASSIVPGPQHF. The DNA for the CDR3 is TGTGCCAGTAGTATCGTTCCAGGGCCCCAGCATTTT.

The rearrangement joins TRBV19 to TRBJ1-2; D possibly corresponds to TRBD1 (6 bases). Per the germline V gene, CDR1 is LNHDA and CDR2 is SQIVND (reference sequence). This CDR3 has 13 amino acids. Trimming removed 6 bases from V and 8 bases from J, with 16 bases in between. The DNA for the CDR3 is TGTGCCAGTAGCCCGGGTCCAGGGGTGGGCTACACCTTC. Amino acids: CASSPGPGVGYTF.

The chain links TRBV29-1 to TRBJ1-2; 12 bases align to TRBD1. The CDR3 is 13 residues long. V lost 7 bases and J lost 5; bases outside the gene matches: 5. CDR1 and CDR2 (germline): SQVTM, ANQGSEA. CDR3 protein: CSARDRGPYGYTF. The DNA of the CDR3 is TGCAGCGCCCGGGACAGGGGGCCATATGGCTACACCTTC.

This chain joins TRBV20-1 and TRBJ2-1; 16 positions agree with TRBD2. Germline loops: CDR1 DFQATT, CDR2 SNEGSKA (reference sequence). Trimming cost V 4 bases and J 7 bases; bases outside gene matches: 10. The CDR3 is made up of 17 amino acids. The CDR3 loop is CSATGLAGGQGRNEQFF. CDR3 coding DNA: TGCAGTGCTACGGGACTAGCGGGAGGGCAGGGCAGGAATGAGCAGTTCTTC.

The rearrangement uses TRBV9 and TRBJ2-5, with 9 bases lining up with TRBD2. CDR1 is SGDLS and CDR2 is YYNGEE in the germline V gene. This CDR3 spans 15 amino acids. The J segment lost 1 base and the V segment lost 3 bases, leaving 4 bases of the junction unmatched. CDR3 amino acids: CASSDLAGSQETQYF. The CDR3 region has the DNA TGTGCCAGCAGCGATCTAGCGGGGTCCCAAGAGACCCAGTACTTC.

The CDR3 DNA reads TGTGCCAGCAGCCACCAAACTAGCGAGCAGTACTTC. Residues: CASSHQTSEQYF. The genes are TRBV3-1 and TRBJ2-7; possible D gene TRBD2, 5 bases. This CDR3 has 12 amino acids. V gave up 3 bases and J gave up 6 bases, with 9 bases separating them. Germline assignment: CDR1 LGHDT and CDR2 YNNKEL (reference sequence).

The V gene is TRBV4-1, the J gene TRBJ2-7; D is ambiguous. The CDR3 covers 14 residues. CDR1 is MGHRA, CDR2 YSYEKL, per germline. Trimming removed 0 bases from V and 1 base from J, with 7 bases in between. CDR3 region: CASSQERASYEQYF. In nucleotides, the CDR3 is TGCGCCAGCAGCCAAGAAAGGGCTTCCTACGAGCAGTACTTC.

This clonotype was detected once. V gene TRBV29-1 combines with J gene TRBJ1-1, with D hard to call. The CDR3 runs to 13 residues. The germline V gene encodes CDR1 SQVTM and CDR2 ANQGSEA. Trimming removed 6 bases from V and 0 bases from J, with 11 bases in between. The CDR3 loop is CSVGRLMNTEAFF. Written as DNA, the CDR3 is TGCAGCGTAGGACGGTTAATGAACACTGAAGCTTTCTTT.

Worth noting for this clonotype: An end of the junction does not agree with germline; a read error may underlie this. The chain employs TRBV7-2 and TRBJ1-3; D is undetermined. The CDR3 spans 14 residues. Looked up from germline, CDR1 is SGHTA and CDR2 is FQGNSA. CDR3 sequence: CASSSVGSRNTIYF. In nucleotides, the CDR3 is TGTGCCAGCAGCTCAGTCGGCTCTAGAAACACCATATATTTT.

The CDR3 DNA reads TGTGCCAGCATCGGGGCTCTCGGGGGTGACACTGAAGCTTTCTTT. Protein: CASIGALGGDTEAFF. This rearrangement joins TRBV28 to TRBJ1-1, with TRBD1 as a possible D gene (5 bases). Germline V CDR1 and CDR2: MDHEN, SYDVKM. The CDR3 consists of 15 residues. Deletions cut 7 bases from V and 3 bases from J, with 18 bases between.

CDR3 sequence reads: CSASPGNEQYF. CDR3 sequence (DNA): TGCAGTGCTAGTCCAGGGAACGAGCAGTACTTC. The chain employs TRBV20-1 and TRBJ2-7; tentative D call: TRBD1 (5 bases). CDR3 length: 11 amino acids. Germline CDR1 and CDR2: DFQATT and SNEGSKA (reference sequence). V lost 3 bases to trimming and J lost 5 bases, with 8 bases between them.

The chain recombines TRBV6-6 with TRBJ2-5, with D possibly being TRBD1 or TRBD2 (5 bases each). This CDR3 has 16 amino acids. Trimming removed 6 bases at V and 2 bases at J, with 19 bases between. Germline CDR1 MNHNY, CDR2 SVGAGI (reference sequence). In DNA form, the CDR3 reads TGTGCCAGCAGCCACTTGGCCGGGACGGAACAAGAGACCCAGTACTTC. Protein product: CASSHLAGTEQETQYF.